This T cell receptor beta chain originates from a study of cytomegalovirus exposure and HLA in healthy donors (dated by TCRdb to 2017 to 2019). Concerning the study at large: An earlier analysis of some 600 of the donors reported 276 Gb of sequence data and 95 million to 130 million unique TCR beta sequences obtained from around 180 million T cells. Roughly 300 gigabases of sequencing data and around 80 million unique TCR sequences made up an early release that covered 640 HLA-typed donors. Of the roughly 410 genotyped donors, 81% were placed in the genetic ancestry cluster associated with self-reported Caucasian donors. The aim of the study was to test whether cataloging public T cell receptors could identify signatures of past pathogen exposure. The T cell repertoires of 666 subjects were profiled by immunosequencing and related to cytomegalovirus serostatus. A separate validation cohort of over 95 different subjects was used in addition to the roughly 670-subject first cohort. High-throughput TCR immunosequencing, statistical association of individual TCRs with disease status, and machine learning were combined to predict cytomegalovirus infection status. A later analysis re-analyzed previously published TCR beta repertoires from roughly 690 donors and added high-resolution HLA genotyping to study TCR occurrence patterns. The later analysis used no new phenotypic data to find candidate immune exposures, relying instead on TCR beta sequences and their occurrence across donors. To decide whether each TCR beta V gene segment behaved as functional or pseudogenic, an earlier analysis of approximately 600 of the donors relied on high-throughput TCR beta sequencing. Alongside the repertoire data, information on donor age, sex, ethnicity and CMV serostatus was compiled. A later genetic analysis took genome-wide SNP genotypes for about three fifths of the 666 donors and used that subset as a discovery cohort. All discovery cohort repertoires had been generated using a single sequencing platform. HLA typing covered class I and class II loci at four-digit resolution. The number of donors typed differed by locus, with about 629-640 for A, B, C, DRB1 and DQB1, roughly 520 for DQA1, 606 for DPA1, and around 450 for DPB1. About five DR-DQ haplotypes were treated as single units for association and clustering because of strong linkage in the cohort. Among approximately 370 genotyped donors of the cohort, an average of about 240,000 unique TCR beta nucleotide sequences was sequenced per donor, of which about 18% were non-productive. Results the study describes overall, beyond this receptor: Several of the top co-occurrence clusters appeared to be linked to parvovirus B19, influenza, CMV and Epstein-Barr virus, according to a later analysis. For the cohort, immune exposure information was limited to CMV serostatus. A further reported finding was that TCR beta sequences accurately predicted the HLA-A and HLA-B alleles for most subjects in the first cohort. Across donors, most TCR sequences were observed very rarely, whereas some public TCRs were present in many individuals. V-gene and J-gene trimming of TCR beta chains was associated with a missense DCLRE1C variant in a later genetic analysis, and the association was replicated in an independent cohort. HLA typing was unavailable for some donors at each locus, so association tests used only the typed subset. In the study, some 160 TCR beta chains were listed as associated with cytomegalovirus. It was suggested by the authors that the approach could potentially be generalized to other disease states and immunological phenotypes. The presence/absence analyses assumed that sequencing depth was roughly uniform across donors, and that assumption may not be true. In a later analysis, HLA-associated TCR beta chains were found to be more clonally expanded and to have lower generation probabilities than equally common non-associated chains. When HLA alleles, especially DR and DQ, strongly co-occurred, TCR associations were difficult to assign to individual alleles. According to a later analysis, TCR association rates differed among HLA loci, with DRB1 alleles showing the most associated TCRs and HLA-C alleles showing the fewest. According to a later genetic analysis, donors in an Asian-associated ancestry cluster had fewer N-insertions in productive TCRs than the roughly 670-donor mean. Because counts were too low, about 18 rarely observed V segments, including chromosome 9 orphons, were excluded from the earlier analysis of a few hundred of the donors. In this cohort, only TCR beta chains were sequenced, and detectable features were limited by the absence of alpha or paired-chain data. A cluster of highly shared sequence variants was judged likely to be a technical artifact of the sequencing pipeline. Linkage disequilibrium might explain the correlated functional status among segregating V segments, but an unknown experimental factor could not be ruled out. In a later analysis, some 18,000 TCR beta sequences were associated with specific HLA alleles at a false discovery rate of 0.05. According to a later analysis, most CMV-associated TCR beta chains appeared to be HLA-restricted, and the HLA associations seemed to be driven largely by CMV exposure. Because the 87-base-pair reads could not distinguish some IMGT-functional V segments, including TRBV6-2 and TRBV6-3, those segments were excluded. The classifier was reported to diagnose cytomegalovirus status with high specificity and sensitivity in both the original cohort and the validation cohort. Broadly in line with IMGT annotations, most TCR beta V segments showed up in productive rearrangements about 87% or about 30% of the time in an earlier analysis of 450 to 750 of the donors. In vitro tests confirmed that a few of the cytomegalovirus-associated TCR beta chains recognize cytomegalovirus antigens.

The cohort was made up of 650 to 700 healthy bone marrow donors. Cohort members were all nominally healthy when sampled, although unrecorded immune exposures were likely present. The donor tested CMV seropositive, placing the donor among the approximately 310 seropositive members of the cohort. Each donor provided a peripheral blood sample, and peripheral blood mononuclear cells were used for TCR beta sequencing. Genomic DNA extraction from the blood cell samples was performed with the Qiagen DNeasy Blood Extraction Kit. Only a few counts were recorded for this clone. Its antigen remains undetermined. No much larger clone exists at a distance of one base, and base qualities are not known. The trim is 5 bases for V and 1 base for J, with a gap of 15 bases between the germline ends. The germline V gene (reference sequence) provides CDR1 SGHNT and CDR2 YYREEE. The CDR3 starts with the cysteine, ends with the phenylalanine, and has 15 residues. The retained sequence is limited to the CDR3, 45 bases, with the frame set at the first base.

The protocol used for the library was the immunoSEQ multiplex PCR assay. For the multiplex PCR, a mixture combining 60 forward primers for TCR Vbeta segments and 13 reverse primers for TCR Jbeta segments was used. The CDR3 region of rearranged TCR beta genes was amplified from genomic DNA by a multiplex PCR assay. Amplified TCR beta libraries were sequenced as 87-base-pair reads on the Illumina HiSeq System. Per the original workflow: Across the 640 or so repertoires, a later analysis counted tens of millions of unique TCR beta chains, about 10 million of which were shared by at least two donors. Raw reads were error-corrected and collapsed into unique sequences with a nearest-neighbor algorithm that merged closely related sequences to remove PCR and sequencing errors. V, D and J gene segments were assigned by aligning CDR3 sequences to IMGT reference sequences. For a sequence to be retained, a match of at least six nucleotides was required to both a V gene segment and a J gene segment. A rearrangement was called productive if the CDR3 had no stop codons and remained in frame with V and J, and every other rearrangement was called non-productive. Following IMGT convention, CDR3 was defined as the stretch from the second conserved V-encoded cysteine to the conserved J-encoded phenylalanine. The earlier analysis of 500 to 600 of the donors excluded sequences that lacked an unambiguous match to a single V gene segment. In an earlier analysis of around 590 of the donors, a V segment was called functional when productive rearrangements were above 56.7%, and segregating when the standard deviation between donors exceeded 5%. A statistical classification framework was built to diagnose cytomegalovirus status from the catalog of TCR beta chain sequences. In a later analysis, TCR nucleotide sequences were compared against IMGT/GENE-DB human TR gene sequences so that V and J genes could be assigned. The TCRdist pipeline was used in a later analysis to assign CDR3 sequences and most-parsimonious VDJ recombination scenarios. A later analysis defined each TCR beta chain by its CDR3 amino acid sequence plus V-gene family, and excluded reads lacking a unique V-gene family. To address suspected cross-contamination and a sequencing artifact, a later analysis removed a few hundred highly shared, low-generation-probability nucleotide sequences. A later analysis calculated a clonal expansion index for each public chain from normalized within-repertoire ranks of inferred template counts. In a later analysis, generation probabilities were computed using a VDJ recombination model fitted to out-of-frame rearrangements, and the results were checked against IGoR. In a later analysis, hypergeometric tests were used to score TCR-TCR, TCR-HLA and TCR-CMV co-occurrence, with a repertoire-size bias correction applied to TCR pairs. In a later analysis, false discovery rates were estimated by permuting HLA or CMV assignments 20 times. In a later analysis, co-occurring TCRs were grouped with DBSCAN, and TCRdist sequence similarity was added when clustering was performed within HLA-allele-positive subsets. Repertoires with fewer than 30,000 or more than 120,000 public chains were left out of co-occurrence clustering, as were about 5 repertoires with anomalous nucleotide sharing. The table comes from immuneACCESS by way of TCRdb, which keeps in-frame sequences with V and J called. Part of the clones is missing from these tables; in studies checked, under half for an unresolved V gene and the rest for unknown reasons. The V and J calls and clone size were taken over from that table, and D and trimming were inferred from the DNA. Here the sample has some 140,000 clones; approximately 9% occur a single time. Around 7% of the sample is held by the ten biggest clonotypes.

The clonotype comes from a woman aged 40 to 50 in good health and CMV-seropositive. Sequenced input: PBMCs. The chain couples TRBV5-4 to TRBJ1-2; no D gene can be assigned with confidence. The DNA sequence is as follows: TGTGCCAGCAGGCCAATGGCCTCAGTTAACTATGGCTACACCTTC. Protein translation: CASRPMASVNYGYTF.